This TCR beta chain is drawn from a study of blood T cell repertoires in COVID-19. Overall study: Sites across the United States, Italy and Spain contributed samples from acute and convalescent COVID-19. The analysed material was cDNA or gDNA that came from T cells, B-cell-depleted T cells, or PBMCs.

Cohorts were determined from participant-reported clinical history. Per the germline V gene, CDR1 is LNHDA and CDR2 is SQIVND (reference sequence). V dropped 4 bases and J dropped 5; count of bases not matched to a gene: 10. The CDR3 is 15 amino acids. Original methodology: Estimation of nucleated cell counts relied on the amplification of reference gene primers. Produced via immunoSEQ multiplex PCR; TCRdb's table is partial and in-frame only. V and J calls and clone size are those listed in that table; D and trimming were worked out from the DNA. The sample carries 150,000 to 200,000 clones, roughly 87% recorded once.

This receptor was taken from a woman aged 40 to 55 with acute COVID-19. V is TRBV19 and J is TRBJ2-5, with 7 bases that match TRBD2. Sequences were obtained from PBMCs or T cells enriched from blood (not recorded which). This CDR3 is CASSKLAGLGETQYF. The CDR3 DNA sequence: TGTGCCAGTAGTAAGTTAGCGGGCCTGGGGGAGACCCAGTACTTC.